The 3 T cell receptor beta chains presented below share a single source sample, sequenced in a study of CD8 T cells in ankylosing spondylitis. TCRdb processed the 5' RACE reads anew with MiXCR; each CDR3 protein has one entry. This table has tens of thousands of distinct CDR3 sequences, over 5% appearing once. The specimen sequenced was synovial fluid, either unsorted or a sorted T cell fraction (not recorded which). These TCRs come from a male donor with ankylosing spondylitis.

This clonotype was seen only a few times. The junction and the germline gene differ at one end; a read error may be behind it. The chain has TRBV6-5 and TRBJ1-2, with D unresolved. The CDR3 is 14 residues long. Germline CDR1 reads MNHEY; CDR2 reads SVGAGI. CDR3 DNA: TGTGCCAACAGTTCCGGGTGGGCTAACTATGGCTACACCTTC. Protein: CANSSGWANYGYTF.

This clonotype was observed at least ten times. In DNA, the CDR3 is TGTGCCAGCAAAGGATCTCTCTCGCCCCAGCATTTT. Translation: CASKGSLSPQHF. The V gene is TRBV25-1, the J gene TRBJ1-5; D remains ambiguous. V was trimmed by 7 bases and J by 9 bases, leaving 13 bases between them. The germline gives CDR1 MGHDK, CDR2 SYGVNS. The CDR3 spans 12 residues.

The chain's CDR3 is CASSLRDALHGELFF. The CDR3, as DNA: TGTGCCAGCAGCTTACGGGACGCCTTACACGGGGAGCTGTTTTTT. V usage is TRBV11-2 and J usage is TRBJ2-2; D possibly matches TRBD1 or TRBD2 (5 bases each). CDR1 SGHAT and CDR2 FQNNGV come from the germline V gene. The CDR3 has 15 amino acids. Trimming pared 2 bases from V and 7 bases from J, leaving 14 bases between. The complete variable domain, with remaining parts taken from reference TRBV11-2 and TRBJ2-2, reads EAGVAQSPRYKIIEKRQSVAFWCNPISGHATLYWYQQILGQGPKLLIQFQNNGVVDDSQLPKDRFSAERLKGVDSTLKIQPAKLEDSAVYLCASSLRDALHGELFFGEGSRLTVL.